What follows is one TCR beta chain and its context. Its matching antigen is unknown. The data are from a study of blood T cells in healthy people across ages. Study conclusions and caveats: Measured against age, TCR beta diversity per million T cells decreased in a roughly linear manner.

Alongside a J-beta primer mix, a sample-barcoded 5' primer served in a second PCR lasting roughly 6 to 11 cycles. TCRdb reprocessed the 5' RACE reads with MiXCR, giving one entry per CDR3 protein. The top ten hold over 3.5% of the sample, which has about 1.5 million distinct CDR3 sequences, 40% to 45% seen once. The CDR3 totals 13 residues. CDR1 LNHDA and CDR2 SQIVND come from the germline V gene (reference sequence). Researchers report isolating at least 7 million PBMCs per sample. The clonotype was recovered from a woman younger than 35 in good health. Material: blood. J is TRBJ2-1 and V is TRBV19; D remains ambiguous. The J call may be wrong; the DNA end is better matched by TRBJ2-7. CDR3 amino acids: CASTPGSYNEQYF. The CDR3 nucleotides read TGTGCCAGTACCCCGGGTTCCTACAATGAGCAGTACTTC.